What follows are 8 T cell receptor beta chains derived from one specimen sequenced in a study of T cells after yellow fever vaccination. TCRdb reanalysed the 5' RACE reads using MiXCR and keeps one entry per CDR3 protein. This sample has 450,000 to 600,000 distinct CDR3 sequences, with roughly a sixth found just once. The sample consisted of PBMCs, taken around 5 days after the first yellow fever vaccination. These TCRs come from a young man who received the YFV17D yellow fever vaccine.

CDR3 bases: TGTGCCAGCAGTTTCCTCCAACTAGAGAAGGGTGAGCAGTTCTTC. It specifies CASSFLQLEKGEQFF. The chain employs TRBV12-3 or TRBV12-4 and TRBJ2-1; possible D gene TRBD2, 5 bases. The CDR3 runs 15 residues. Trimming stripped 3 bases from V and 9 bases from J, with 18 bases between.

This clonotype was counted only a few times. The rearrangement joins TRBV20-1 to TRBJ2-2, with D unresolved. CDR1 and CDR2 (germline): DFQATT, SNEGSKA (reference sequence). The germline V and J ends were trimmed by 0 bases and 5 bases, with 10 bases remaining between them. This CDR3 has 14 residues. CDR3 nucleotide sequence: TGCAGTGCTAGAGATCGCGGTGGAACCGGGGAGCTGTTTTTT. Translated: CSARDRGGTGELFF.

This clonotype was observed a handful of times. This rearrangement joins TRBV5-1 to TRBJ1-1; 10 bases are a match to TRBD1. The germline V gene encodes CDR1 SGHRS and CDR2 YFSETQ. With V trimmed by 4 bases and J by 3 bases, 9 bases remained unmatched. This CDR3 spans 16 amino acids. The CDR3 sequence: CASSPAGQGQYTEAFF. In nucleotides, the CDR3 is TGCGCCAGCAGCCCGGCGGGACAGGGGCAATACACTGAAGCTTTCTTT. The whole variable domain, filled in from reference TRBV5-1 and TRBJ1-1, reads KAGVTQTPRYLIKTRGQQVTLSCSPISGHRSVSWYQQTPGQGLQFLFEYFSETQRNKGNFPGRFSGRQFSNSRSEMNVSTLELGDSALYLCASSPAGQGQYTEAFFGQGTRLTVV.

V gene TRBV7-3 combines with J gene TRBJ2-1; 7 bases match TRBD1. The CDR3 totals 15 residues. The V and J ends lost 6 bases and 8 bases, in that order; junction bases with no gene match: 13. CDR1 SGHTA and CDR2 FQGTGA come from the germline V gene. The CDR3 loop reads CASSSQGTGVHEQFF. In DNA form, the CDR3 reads TGTGCCAGCAGTTCACAGGGCACAGGGGTCCATGAGCAGTTCTTC.

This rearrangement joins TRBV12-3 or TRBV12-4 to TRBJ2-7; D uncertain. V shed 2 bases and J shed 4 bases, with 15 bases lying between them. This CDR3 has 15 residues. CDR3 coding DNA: TGTGCCAGCAGTTTATCGACCACACGGTTTTACGAGCAGTACTTC. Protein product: CASSLSTTRFYEQYF.

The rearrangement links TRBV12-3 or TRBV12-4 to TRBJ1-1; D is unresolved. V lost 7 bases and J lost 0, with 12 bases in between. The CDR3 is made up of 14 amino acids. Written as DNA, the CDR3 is TGTGCCAGCATCACGGGGAGGATGAACACTGAAGCTTTCTTT. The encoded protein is CASITGRMNTEAFF.

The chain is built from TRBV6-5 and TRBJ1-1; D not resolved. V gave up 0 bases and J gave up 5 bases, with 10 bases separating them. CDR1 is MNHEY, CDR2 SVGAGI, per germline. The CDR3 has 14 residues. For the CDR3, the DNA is TGTGCCAGCAGTTACTCTCCCCTGGGGACTGAAGCTTTCTTT. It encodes CASSYSPLGTEAFF.

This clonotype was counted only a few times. CDR3 sequence: CSAPVLDTEAFF. For the CDR3, the DNA is TGCAGTGCACCGGTCCTGGACACTGAAGCTTTCTTT. J is TRBJ1-1 and V is TRBV20-1; D ambiguous. CDR1 and CDR2 from the germline V gene are DFQATT and SNEGSKA (reference sequence). V dropped 6 bases and J dropped 3 bases, with 11 bases sitting between them. There are 12 residues in the CDR3.